A selection of T cell receptor beta chains follows, all from one sample in a study of spatial heterogeneity in lung cancer. Each CDR3 protein gets one entry after TCRdb re-called the 5' RACE reads with MiXCR. The data contain about 19,000 distinct CDR3 sequences, 9% to 10% of them singletons. Sequenced here: PBMCs, sampled at follow-up. The source is a female donor with early-stage non-small cell lung cancer. CDR3s include the opening cysteine and the closing phenylalanine or tryptophan. Fields, in order: clone size, D gene, J gene, V gene, CDR3 DNA, CDR3 protein. A D gene is named only where the DNA matches it firmly. Where a row states a size, it is once, few, many or the class of an expanded clone; other rows omit it.

many,-,TRBJ2-7,TRBV6-5,TGTGCCAGCAGTTACGGGGCAAGCCGGTACGAGCAGTACTTC,CASSYGASRYEQYF
many,-,TRBJ2-3,TRBV7-2,TGTGCCAGCAGCCGAGGGGGAGGGGAGAGCACAGATACGCAGTATTTT,CASSRGGGESTDTQYF
many,-,TRBJ2-3,TRBV2,TGTGCCAGCAGTGCAGAGAACACAGATACGCAGTATTTT,CASSAENTDTQYF
many,-,TRBJ2-1,TRBV7-2,TGTGCCAGCAGCTTTCAGGGCGGCGGTGAGCAGTTCTTC,CASSFQGGGEQFF
many,-,TRBJ2-1,TRBV30,TGTGCCTGGTCCAGTGTGGGGACGACTGAGCAGTTCTTC,CAWSSVGTTEQFF
many,-,TRBJ2-1,TRBV28,TGTGCCAGCAGTTCCCACTCGTCGGGGAACTACAATGAGCAGTTCTTC,CASSSHSSGNYNEQFF
-,-,TRBJ2-2,TRBV19,TGTGCCAGTACCCCGGGAGATCGGACCGGGGAGCTGTTTTTT,CASTPGDRTGELFF
many,-,TRBJ1-2,TRBV19,TGTGCCAGTACCATGGGGGGCAGGCTAGTCTATGGCTACACCTTC,CASTMGGRLVYGYTF
many,TRBD1,TRBJ2-2,TRBV15,TGTGCCACCAGCCCCGACAGGGTGGGAACCGGGGAGCTGTTTTTT,CATSPDRVGTGELFF
many,TRBD2,TRBJ2-5,TRBV6-6,TGTGCCAGCGGGGGGACTAGCGGGAGTCGGGAGACCCAGTACTTC,CASGGTSGSRETQYF
many,TRBD2,TRBJ2-1,TRBV7-3,TGTGCCAGCAGCTTAGGGGGGGTCAATGAGCAGTTCTTC,CASSLGGVNEQFF
many,-,TRBJ1-1,TRBV11-2,TGTGCCAGCAGTCCAAGCCCGGGGGCCCCCGAAGCTTTCTTT,CASSPSPGAPEAFF
-,-,TRBJ2-7,TRBV29-1,TGCAGCGTTGTTGGCAGGGCCTACGAGCAGTACTTC,CSVVGRAYEQYF
few,TRBD1,TRBJ2-2,TRBV24-1,TGTGCCACCAGCAGGGGGCCCCAGACCGGGGAGCTGTTTTTT,CATSRGPQTGELFF
few,-,TRBJ1-1,TRBV19,TGTGCCAGTAGTTTAAAAAGGGGAGGAGAAACTGAAGCTTTCTTT,CASSLKRGGETEAFF
many,TRBD1,TRBJ2-5,TRBV11-1,TGTGCCAGCAGCCTTACAGGAACAGGGGGTCAAGAGACCCAGTACTTC,CASSLTGTGGQETQYF
many,TRBD1,TRBJ1-1,TRBV7-9,TGTGCCAGCAGCTTTCAGGGGGAATCGGCTGAAGCTTTCTTT,CASSFQGESAEAFF
many,-,TRBJ1-2,TRBV10-1,TGCGCCAGCAGTGTCAGCCTACAGTATGGCTACACCTTC,CASSVSLQYGYTF
many,-,TRBJ2-3,TRBV13,TGTGCCAGCAGCTTCATCACATCGCTTAACGGGGGCACAGATACGCAGTATTTT,CASSFITSLNGGTDTQYF
-,TRBD1,TRBJ2-7,TRBV4-2,TGTGCCAGCAGCCCCACGGACAGGGGGCTCTACGAGCAGTACTTC,CASSPTDRGLYEQYF
few,TRBD2,TRBJ2-1,TRBV7-6,TGTGCCAGCAGCCCCAGCGGGAGATCGTCCAATGAGCAGTTCTTC,CASSPSGRSSNEQFF
many,-,TRBJ2-2,TRBV19,TGTGCCAGTCGCGCAGAGGTGGGCGACCACACCGGGGAGCTGTTTTTT,CASRAEVGDHTGELFF
many,TRBD2,TRBJ2-2,TRBV12-3/TRBV12-4,TGTGCCAGCAGTCCAGCGGGAGTCCTCACCGGGGAGCTGTTTTTT,CASSPAGVLTGELFF
many,TRBD1,TRBJ2-7,TRBV5-1,TGCGCCAGCAGCCCCTCGCTTTCCCCGGGACAGGGATACGAGCAGTACTTC,CASSPSLSPGQGYEQYF
-,-,TRBJ1-2,TRBV28,TGTGCCAGCAGTTACACTATAAAAGGCTACACCTTC,CASSYTIKGYTF
many,-,TRBJ2-7,TRBV28,TGTGCCAGCAGAGCCTCCTCCTACGAGCAGTACTTC,CASRASSYEQYF
many,TRBD2,TRBJ2-1,TRBV19,TGTGCCAGTAGTATCTCCCAACTAGCGGGGGCCCGCAATGAGCAGTTCTTC,CASSISQLAGARNEQFF
-,-,TRBJ2-3,TRBV29-1,TGCAGCGCTGAAGCAGGAGATACGCAGTATTTT,CSAEAGDTQYF
many,-,TRBJ1-3,TRBV7-9,TGTGCCAGCAGCTTAAAGGAAGCGGAAAACACCATATATTTT,CASSLKEAENTIYF
many,TRBD1,TRBJ2-1,TRBV7-9,TGTGCCAGCCGGCGGGACAGGGAGTACAATGAGCAGTTCTTC,CASRRDREYNEQFF
many,TRBD2,TRBJ2-1,TRBV15,TGTGCCACCAGCAGGATTAGCGGGACCTACAATGAGCAGTTCTTC,CATSRISGTYNEQFF
many,TRBD2,TRBJ2-5,TRBV18,TGTGCCAGCTCACCCGATCAGACTAGCGTGTACCAAGAGACCCAGTACTTC,CASSPDQTSVYQETQYF
many,-,TRBJ1-1,TRBV29-1,TGCAGCGTGAGCCTCTCAGGCACTGAAGCTTTCTTT,CSVSLSGTEAFF
-,-,TRBJ2-7,TRBV3-1,TGTGCCAGCAGCCAAGGGGGACACGTATCCTACGAGCAGTACTTC,CASSQGGHVSYEQYF
many,-,TRBJ1-5,TRBV7-2,TGTGCCAGCAGCTACTATAGCAATCAGCCCCAGCATTTT,CASSYYSNQPQHF
many,-,TRBJ1-1,TRBV5-8,TGTGCCAGCAGCATCGGACAGAGGCTCACTGAAGCTTTCTTT,CASSIGQRLTEAFF
few,TRBD2,TRBJ2-1,TRBV7-3,TGTGCCAGCAGCTCAAGCGGGGGTTACAATGAGCAGTTCTTC,CASSSSGGYNEQFF
medium-sized,-,TRBJ1-2,TRBV29-1,TGCAGCGCCGAAAGGGCACTGGGGGATCAGGCTACATTCGGCTACACCTTC,CSAERALGDQATFGYTF
many,-,TRBJ2-7,TRBV10-1,TGCGCCAGCAGTGAAGTGGACAGCTCCTACGAGCAGTACTTC,CASSEVDSSYEQYF
many,-,TRBJ1-6,TRBV12-3/TRBV12-4,TGTGCCAGCTTGCGGACCGGGTATAATTCACCCCTCCACTTT,CASLRTGYNSPLHF
-,-,TRBJ2-3,TRBV29-1,TGCAGCGTTGCTACTAGCACAGATACGCAGTATTTT,CSVATSTDTQYF
few,-,TRBJ2-5,TRBV7-4,TGTGCCAGCAGCTTTGGGTACTTC,CASSFGYF
-,TRBD2,TRBJ2-2,TRBV28,TGTGCCAGCAGTTTAGGCGGGAGCGTCCCCAGGGAGCTGTTTTTT,CASSLGGSVPRELFF
-,TRBD2,TRBJ2-7,TRBV11-2,TGTGCCAGCAGCTTACAATACCTAGCGGGAGCCCACGAGCAGTACTTC,CASSLQYLAGAHEQYF
many,-,TRBJ1-6,TRBV4-2,TGTGCCAGCAGCCAGCCAGGGTTAGGACCCCTCCACTTT,CASSQPGLGPLHF
many,TRBD2,TRBJ2-5,TRBV24-1,TGTGCCACCAGTGATGCCAGGACTAGCGGGAAGGAGACCCAGTACTTC,CATSDARTSGKETQYF